This is a list of T cell receptor beta chains from one sample in a study of shared clonotypes between healthy human individuals. TCRdb's table, derived via immunoSEQ multiplex PCR, lists solely in-frame clones and lacks some. The sample consists of hundreds of thousands of clones, 74% of them appearing once. The specimen was memory CD4+ T cells sorted from blood. The receptors were gathered from a woman aged 30 to 39 in good health. The CDR3 runs from the conserved cysteine through the conserved F or W. A D gene is named only where the DNA matches it firmly. Clone size, where shown, is once, few, many, or a class for clones that have expanded.

d_call	v_call	clone_size	j_call	cdr3_nt	cdr3_aa
.	TRBV19	.	TRBJ2-6	TGTGCCAGTCGGGAATTCAGCTCTGGGGCCAACGTCCTGACTTTC	CASREFSSGANVLTF
.	TRBV27	.	TRBJ2-1	TGTGCCAGCACCCTCATGAGCAGGAGAACGTACAATGAGCAGTTCTTC	CASTLMSRRTYNEQFF
TRBD1	TRBV28	.	TRBJ2-7	TGTGCCAGCAGTAAGGGACAGCCGGATTACTTC	CASSKGQPDYF
.	TRBV6-4	.	TRBJ2-1	TGTGCCAGCAGTAGGGAAGCCACTAGCTCCTACAATGAGCAGTTCTTC	CASSREATSSYNEQFF
.	TRBV6-1	.	TRBJ1-1	TGTGCCAGCAGTGAAAGTGGAGTTGACACTGAAGCTTTCTTT	CASSESGVDTEAFF
TRBD1	TRBV30	.	TRBJ1-1	TGTGCCTGGGAGAGACAGGGGCAGAACACTGAAGCTTTCTTT	CAWERQGQNTEAFF
TRBD2	TRBV5-1	few	TRBJ2-7	TGCGCCAGCAGCAGCGGTAGGACTAGCGGGAGATACGAGCAGTACTTC	CASSSGRTSGRYEQYF
.	TRBV19	once	TRBJ2-7	TGTGCCAGTAGTCCTCGATCATTCGAACCCTCCTACGAGCAGTACTTC	CASSPRSFEPSYEQYF
.	TRBV27	.	TRBJ1-2	TGTGCCAGCAGTTTCTCGGCAGGGACCCTTAACTATGGCTACACCTTC	CASSFSAGTLNYGYTF
TRBD2	TRBV4-1	.	TRBJ2-5	TGCGCCAGCAGCCAGAACGCGGGAGAATGGCAAGAGACCCAGTACTTC	CASSQNAGEWQETQYF
.	TRBV11-2	.	TRBJ2-1	TGTGCCAGCAGCTTAGTACGGGCACAAGCTAACAATGAGCAGTTCTTC	CASSLVRAQANNEQFF
TRBD1	TRBV5-5	.	TRBJ1-5	TGTGCCAGCAGCGTGCAGGGGGGTAGCAATCAGCCCCAGCATTTT	CASSVQGGSNQPQHF
.	TRBV9	.	TRBJ2-7	TGTGCCAGCAATCGGGCACCGTCGGACGAGCAGTACTTC	CASNRAPSDEQYF
.	TRBV7-8	.	TRBJ1-5	TGTGCCAGCAGCTTAGTTGGGCAGGGCGGCAATCAGCCCCAGCATTTT	CASSLVGQGGNQPQHF
.	TRBV5-6	.	TRBJ1-1	TGTGCCAGCAGGGCACAGGGTACCGACACTGAAGCTTTCTTT	CASRAQGTDTEAFF
.	TRBV5-6	.	TRBJ2-5	TGTGCCAGCAGCAGATTGGACGGAGAGACCCAGTACTTC	CASSRLDGETQYF
.	TRBV7-8	.	TRBJ2-1	TGTGCCAGCAGCTTAGATGCAGCAGCAAATGAGCAGTTCTTC	CASSLDAAANEQFF
TRBD1	TRBV28	.	TRBJ1-2	TGTGCCAGCAGTTTCAGGGGGGGTTCTAGGGCTAATACCTTC	CASSFRGGSRANTF
.	TRBV6-5	few	TRBJ2-7	TGTGCCAGCAGAGCCCGAGGAGGTGGATACGAGCAGTACTTC	CASRARGGGYEQYF
TRBD2	TRBV7-9	.	TRBJ2-5	TGTGCCAGCAGCTTAGACGGGAGGGCCCAGGAGACCCAGTACTTC	CASSLDGRAQETQYF
.	TRBV6-1	.	TRBJ2-3	TGTGCCAGCAGTGAGGGGCAGGGGGGGGCAGATACGCAGTATTTT	CASSEGQGGADTQYF
TRBD2	TRBV5-1	.	TRBJ2-1	TGCGCCAGCAGCTTCATAGCGGGAGGGCCGCGGAATGAGCAGTTCTTC	CASSFIAGGPRNEQFF
.	TRBV7-2	.	TRBJ1-5	TGTGCCAGCAGCTTTCCCGGGGGAGGCAATCAGCCCCAGCATTTT	CASSFPGGGNQPQHF
TRBD1	TRBV5-1	few	TRBJ1-2	TGCGCCAGCAGCTTAGGGACAGAAACTCAACTCTACACCTTC	CASSLGTETQLYTF
TRBD1	TRBV19	once	TRBJ2-5	TGTGTCAGTAGTATTGGGGACAGGTCCCCCCCGTACTTC	CVSSIGDRSPPYF
.	TRBV11-2	.	TRBJ1-1	TGTGCCAGCAGCCGTCCGGTAGACACTGAAGCTTTCTTT	CASSRPVDTEAFF
TRBD1	TRBV27	.	TRBJ1-2	TGTGCCAGCAGTTTGAATCAGGGGGCGGGTGGCTACACCTTC	CASSLNQGAGGYTF
.	TRBV10-3	once	TRBJ1-2	TGTGCCATCAGCGCTGATGACTATGGCTACACCTTC	CAISADDYGYTF
.	TRBV18	.	TRBJ1-1	TGTGCCAGCTCACCGACTGGGGAGAAGGGCACTGAAGCTTTCTTT	CASSPTGEKGTEAFF
TRBD1	TRBV7-2	.	TRBJ2-6	TGTGCCAGCAGCTCGACAGGGACTGGGGCCAACGTCCTGACTTTC	CASSSTGTGANVLTF
.	TRBV4-1	.	TRBJ2-7	TGCGCCAGCAGCCAAGTGGAGGTTGTAGACCTCTACGAGCAGTACTTC	CASSQVEVVDLYEQYF
.	TRBV15	.	TRBJ1-5	TGTGCCACCAGCAGAGATGCAGGAGCGATCAATCAGCCCCAGCATTTT	CATSRDAGAINQPQHF
TRBD1	TRBV5-1	once	TRBJ1-1	TGCGCCAGCAGCGCACAGGGGGAAGACACTGAAGCTTTCTTT	CASSAQGEDTEAFF
.	TRBV29-1	.	TRBJ2-5	TGCAGCGTTAGCCTACCCGAAGAGACCCAGTACTTC	CSVSLPEETQYF
TRBD2	TRBV10-2	.	TRBJ2-3	TGCGCCAGCAGTGAACGTGAGACTAGCTACGATACGCAGTATTTT	CASSERETSYDTQYF
TRBD1	TRBV27	few	TRBJ2-5	TGTGCCAGCAGTGGCCGACAGGGGGCTATTGAGACCCAGTACTTC	CASSGRQGAIETQYF
.	TRBV14	few	TRBJ2-7	TGTGCCAGCAGCCGGACGGGAGTTCTCAGCTCCTACGAGCAGTACTTC	CASSRTGVLSSYEQYF
.	TRBV4-1	few	TRBJ1-5	TGCGCCAGCAGCCAAGATCTTTGGGAAGATCAGCCCCAGCATTTT	CASSQDLWEDQPQHF
.	TRBV27	.	TRBJ1-5	TGTGCCAGCAGGGCTGAAATCGGGGATCAGCCCCAGCATTTT	CASRAEIGDQPQHF
.	TRBV5-3	few	TRBJ2-1	TGTGCCAGAGGAGGGGGCAATGAGCAGTTCTTC	CARGGGNEQFF
.	TRBV6-1	many	TRBJ1-5	TGTGCCAGCAGTGAAGCGCTTCCTATTGGGCAGCCCCAGCATTTT	CASSEALPIGQPQHF
.	TRBV7-2	many	TRBJ2-7	TGTGCCAGCAGCACCGGAAAGGACACACCCCAGTACTTC	CASSTGKDTPQYF
TRBD1	TRBV30	.	TRBJ1-5	TGTGCCTGGAGCGATACCGGGACAGGGAAAATCAGCGCCCAGCATTTT	CAWSDTGTGKISAQHF
.	TRBV2	many	TRBJ1-4	TGTGCCACCTCCGGGGATACTAATGAAAAACTGTTTTTT	CATSGDTNEKLFF
.	TRBV29-1	few	TRBJ2-7	TGCAGCGTTGCAACTGGCTACGAGCAGTACTTC	CSVATGYEQYF
TRBD1	TRBV6-6	few	TRBJ1-2	TGTGCCAGCAGTTACTCCGACAGGGCGGGGGGCTACACCTTC	CASSYSDRAGGYTF
.	TRBV19	.	TRBJ1-1	TGTGCCAGTTCCCTGGCGGTGAACACTGAAGCTTTCTTT	CASSLAVNTEAFF
.	TRBV2	.	TRBJ2-5	TGTGCCAGCAGCATGACAGGTGCTCTGTCCCAGTACTTC	CASSMTGALSQYF
TRBD1	TRBV28	.	TRBJ2-3	TGTGCCAGCAGCTTCACCCGGACAGGGAGGATTCCAGATACGCAGTATTTT	CASSFTRTGRIPDTQYF
.	TRBV4-1	.	TRBJ2-1	TGCGCCAGCAGAGAAATCACGGGGGTTCAAAACAATGAGCAGTTCTTC	CASREITGVQNNEQFF
.	TRBV6-1	once	TRBJ1-5	TGTGCCAGCACTGGGGGCAGCAATCAGCCCCAGCATTTT	CASTGGSNQPQHF
.	TRBV7-2	.	TRBJ2-7	TGTGCCAGCAGCTTAGTTACAGCGAGGGGCCGCGAGCAGTACTTC	CASSLVTARGREQYF
.	TRBV18	.	TRBJ1-1	TGTGCCAGCTCACCCTCGGGAAATAAAGCTTTCTTT	CASSPSGNKAFF
.	TRBV6-1	.	TRBJ2-6	TGTGCCAGCAGTGAACTTCAAGGTGGGCAAAGTCGGGCCAACGTCCTGACTTTC	CASSELQGGQSRANVLTF
.	TRBV5-1	.	TRBJ1-1	TGCGCCAGCAGCGCCGGGTCTCGTACTGAAGCTTTCTTT	CASSAGSRTEAFF
TRBD2	TRBV28	.	TRBJ2-7	TGTGCCAGCAGTCCCTCCCCTAGCGGGAGGAGAACCTACGAGCAGTACTTC	CASSPSPSGRRTYEQYF